The 21 T cell receptor beta chains below were found in one sample sequenced in a study of patients and donors after allogeneic stem cell transplantation. TCRdb re-called the RT-PCR reads through MiXCR, storing one row per CDR3 protein. Of approximately 410,000 distinct CDR3 sequences in the sample, 16% were seen once. Material for sequencing was blood, either unsorted or a sorted T cell fraction (not recorded which). These receptors originate from a human donor who was either an allogeneic HSCT recipient or a stem cell or donor lymphocyte infusion donor (not recorded which). It is not recorded whose cells these are; they may come from a transplant donor.

This clonotype has a handful of counts. This sequence joins TRBV15 and TRBJ2-6, with 10 bases lining up with TRBD1. CDR3 length: 17 residues. Germline V gene lookup returns CDR1 LNHNV and CDR2 YYDKDF (reference sequence). With 1 base clipped from V and 2 bases from J, the junction kept 2 bases outside the gene matches. CDR3 DNA: TGTGCCACCAGCAGAGGGACAGGGGGGCCTGGGGCCAACGTCCTGACTTTC. This gives the protein CATSRGTGGPGANVLTF.

The table lists this clonotype with many counts. The chain employs TRBV5-1 and TRBJ2-1, with D hard to call. Germline CDR1 reads SGHRS; CDR2 reads YFSETQ. V lost 1 base and J lost 5, with 10 bases in between. This CDR3 comprises 14 residues. The CDR3 loop reads CASSLFSSNNEQFF. The DNA of the CDR3 is TGCGCCAGCAGCTTGTTTAGTAGTAACAATGAGCAGTTCTTC.

This clonotype has just a few counts. This rearrangement joins TRBV3-1 to TRBJ2-2; perhaps TRBD1 as D (6 bases). The CDR3 totals 14 residues. Per germline, CDR1 LGHDT and CDR2 YNNKEL (reference sequence). The V gene lost 4 bases and the J gene lost 4 bases, with 10 bases spanning the gap. CDR3 sequence (DNA): TGTGCCAGCAGCCCTACAGGGCCCACCGGGGAGCTGTTTTTT. It is translated as CASSPTGPTGELFF.

This clonotype occurred many times. The V call is TRBV5-1, the J call TRBJ1-1; unclear D gene. This CDR3 region has 13 residues. Germline CDR1 reads SGHRS; CDR2 reads YFSETQ. V was pared by 2 bases and J by 0 bases, with 5 bases between. The CDR3: CASSFRMNTEAFF. The CDR3 nucleotides read TGCGCCAGCAGCTTCCGAATGAACACTGAAGCTTTCTTT.

The rearrangement joins TRBV9 to TRBJ2-3, with D perhaps TRBD2 (7 bases). The CDR3 is made up of 16 amino acids. V was pared by 3 bases and J by 3 bases, with 17 bases between. CDR1 is SGDLS, CDR2 YYNGEE, per germline. CDR3 in amino acids: CASSAGEGGLTDTQYF. The CDR3 DNA sequence: TGTGCCAGCAGCGCCGGGGAGGGGGGCTTGACAGATACGCAGTATTTT.

This clonotype was observed a few times. In nucleotides, the CDR3 is TGCAGTGCTAGGGCCGGGACTAGAGATACGCAGTATTTT. Translating gives CSARAGTRDTQYF. V is TRBV20-1 and J is TRBJ2-3, with 8 bases that match TRBD2. The CDR3 spans 13 residues. Trimming at V came to 3 bases and at J to 5 bases, leaving 4 bases not matched to a gene. Germline CDR1 reads DFQATT; CDR2 reads SNEGSKA (reference sequence).

The chain combines TRBV3-1 with TRBJ2-1; the D gene is possibly TRBD2 (6 bases). Germline V gene sequence: CDR1 LGHDT, CDR2 YNNKEL (reference sequence). CDR3 length: 15 residues. V was pared by 0 bases and J by 2 bases, with 8 bases between. This CDR3 is CASSQDRGAYNEQFF. Written as DNA, the CDR3 is TGTGCCAGCAGCCAAGATCGCGGGGCCTACAATGAGCAGTTCTTC.

Ten or more counts support this clonotype. The rearrangement links TRBV12-3 or TRBV12-4 to TRBJ1-5; maybe TRBD1 (6 bases). The CDR3 contains 17 residues. With 3 bases removed from V and 4 bases from J, the gap between germline ends came to 19 bases. The CDR3 region is CASSFNIGGRRNQPQHF. The CDR3 DNA sequence: TGTGCCAGCAGTTTTAATATCGGGGGGCGGCGGAATCAGCCCCAGCATTTT.

The rearrangement uses TRBV7-6 and TRBJ1-2, with TRBD1 matching 9 bases. The CDR3 consists of 14 residues. Per germline, CDR1 SGHVS and CDR2 FNYEAQ. The ends lost 1 base at V and 8 bases at J; junction bases unmatched: 5. CDR3 region: CASSLETGGAGYTF. The DNA for the CDR3 is TGTGCCAGCAGCTTAGAGACAGGGGGGGCCGGCTACACCTTC. The variable domain in full, completed from reference TRBV7-6 and TRBJ1-2, reads GAGVSQSPRYKVTKRGQDVALRCDPISGHVSLYWYRQALGQGPEFLTYFNYEAQQDKSGLPNDRFSAERPEGSISTLTIQRTEQRDSAMYRCASSLETGGAGYTFGSGTRLTVV.

This chain connects TRBV4-2 to TRBJ2-7; D tentatively reads TRBD1 or TRBD2 (6 bases each). CDR1 and CDR2 (germline): LGHNA, YNFKEQ. The V gene lost 0 bases and the J gene lost 3 bases, with 12 bases spanning the gap. CDR3 length: 15 residues. The CDR3 coding sequence is TGTGCCAGCAGCCAAGATAGGAGGGGGATCTACGAGCAGTACTTC. It specifies CASSQDRRGIYEQYF.

J is TRBJ1-3 and V is TRBV12-3 or TRBV12-4; D gene uncertain. V was shortened by 4 bases and J by 0 bases, with 16 bases between the two germline ends. CDR3 length equals 17 residues. CDR3 protein: CASSSPPLLRSGNTIYF. In DNA, the CDR3 is TGTGCCAGCAGTTCCCCCCCCCTACTGCGCTCTGGAAACACCATATATTTT.

This clonotype has only a few counts. The chain uses TRBV5-1 and TRBJ2-3, with D possibly matching TRBD2 (5 bases). CDR1 SGHRS and CDR2 YFSETQ come from the germline V gene. Trimming shortened V by 2 bases and J by 11 bases, and 9 bases separated the two germline ends. This CDR3 region has 11 residues. CDR3 DNA: TGCGCCAGCAGCTTCGGACTCCAGCAGTATTTT. Translation gives CASSFGLQQYF.

The chain has TRBV5-1 and TRBJ2-7; 8 nucleotides align to TRBD1. The junction had 7 bases not matched to a gene; V was cut back by 1 base and J by 1 base. This CDR3 is built from 16 residues. The V gene's germline CDR1 is SGHRS and CDR2 YFSETQ. The CDR3: CASSLSDRGPSYEQYF. The CDR3, as DNA: TGCGCCAGCAGCTTGAGTGACAGGGGTCCATCCTACGAGCAGTACTTC. The full variable domain, in which reference TRBV5-1 and TRBJ2-7 provide the parts outside the CDR3, is KAGVTQTPRYLIKTRGQQVTLSCSPISGHRSVSWYQQTPGQGLQFLFEYFSETQRNKGNFPGRFSGRQFSNSRSEMNVSTLELGDSALYLCASSLSDRGPSYEQYFGPGTRLTVT.

The sample holds a few counts of this clonotype. This chain uses TRBV11-1 with TRBJ2-3; perhaps TRBD1 as D (5 bases). Looked up from germline, CDR1 is SGHAT and CDR2 is FQDESV (reference sequence). Trimming shortened V by 1 base and J by 2 bases, and 10 bases separated the two germline ends. The CDR3 loop spans 15 amino acids. CDR3 residues: CASSLEGYPTDTQYF. The CDR3, as DNA: TGTGCCAGCAGCTTAGAGGGGTACCCCACAGATACGCAGTATTTT. Based on the CDR3 plus reference TRBV11-1 and TRBJ2-3, the full variable domain is EAEVAQSPRYKITEKSQAVAFWCDPISGHATLYWYRQILGQGPELLVQFQDESVVDDSQLPKDRFSAERLKGVDSTLKIQPAELGDSAMYLCASSLEGYPTDTQYFGPGTRLTVL.

The V gene is TRBV4-2, the J gene TRBJ2-1; D gene uncertain. The germline V gene encodes CDR1 LGHNA and CDR2 YNFKEQ. This CDR3 has 12 residues. Trimming pared 2 bases from V and 7 bases from J, leaving 6 bases between. The CDR3 spells CASSQQFNEQFF. The CDR3 DNA is TGTGCCAGCAGCCAACAATTTAATGAGCAGTTCTTC.

The V gene is TRBV20-1, the J gene TRBJ2-2; D might be TRBD2 (5 bases). The CDR3 is 14 residues long. Germline V gives CDR1 DFQATT, CDR2 SNEGSKA (reference sequence). Trimming removed 5 bases from V and 3 bases from J, with 13 bases in between. The CDR3 nucleotides read TGCAGTGCTGCATGGGGAGTCGACACCGGGGAGCTGTTTTTT. As protein: CSAAWGVDTGELFF.

This chain joins TRBV5-6 and TRBJ2-1; a possible D gene is TRBD1 (5 bases). The CDR3 is made up of 13 amino acids. Per germline, CDR1 SGHDT and CDR2 YYEEEE. V lost 4 bases to trimming and J lost 10 bases, with 15 bases between them. For the CDR3, the DNA is TGTGCCAGCAGCCCGCCTAAGGGGCGGGAGCAGTTCTTC. Residues: CASSPPKGREQFF.

The gene calls are TRBV5-1 and TRBJ1-3, with 7 bases identical to TRBD1. The length of the CDR3 is 15 residues. Germline V gene data show CDR1 as SGHRS and CDR2 as YFSETQ. Trimming took 3 bases from V and 2 from J; bases not matched to a gene: 5. The CDR3 region has the DNA TGCGCCAGCAGCTCAGGGGGGGATACTGGAAACACCATATATTTT. Its translation is CASSSGGDTGNTIYF.

This clonotype was seen a few times. This rearrangement joins TRBV29-1 to TRBJ2-1; 10 bases are a match to TRBD1. V gave up 7 bases and J gave up 13 bases; unmatched junction bases: 4. Germline V CDR1 and CDR2: SQVTM, ANQGSEA. The CDR3 consists of 10 residues. CDR3 in DNA: TGCAGCGATGACAGGGGGCAACAGTTCTTC. Residues: CSDDRGQQFF.

This clonotype was seen many times. DNA for the CDR3: TGTGCCAGCAGTTTAGCGCGACTAGCGGGGGGGTTGGATGAGCAGTTCTTC. Its translation: CASSLARLAGGLDEQFF. The V call is TRBV12-3 or TRBV12-4, the J call TRBJ2-1; 14 positions agree with TRBD2. Trimming cost V 0 bases and J 8 bases; bases outside gene matches: 6. This CDR3 comprises 17 residues.

This clonotype was observed a few times. This sequence joins TRBV4-2 and TRBJ2-3; D may be TRBD1 or TRBD2 (5 bases each). This CDR3 is built from 16 residues. V dropped 1 base and J dropped 6 bases, with 17 bases sitting between them. Germline CDR1 is LGHNA and CDR2 is YNFKEQ. The CDR3 DNA is TGTGCCAGCAGCCAAGGGGACCCTCGGACACCCGATACGCAGTATTTT. Amino acids: CASSQGDPRTPDTQYF.